This TCR beta chain was captured in a study of PD-1 blockade in classical Hodgkin lymphoma. Brentuximab vedotin exposure varied, and every patient relapsed after autologous stem cell transplantation. PBMCs, once thawed, yielded CD8+ T cells isolated by magnetic negative selection. The method was immunoSEQ multiplex PCR; TCRdb's version includes in-frame clones alone and lacks a portion of them. This sample carries around 13,000 clones, 79% of them seen once, and the ten largest clones take roughly a quarter. This clone was counted between two and nine times. Trimming cost V 2 bases and J 4 bases, with 17 bases left between them. Germline CDR1 is MNHEY and CDR2 is SVGAGI. This CDR3 has 16 amino acids.

The chain joins TRBV6-5 to TRBJ1-2, with D unresolved. The clonotype was recovered from a human donor with classical Hodgkin lymphoma. Specimen: CD8+ T cells from blood, collected at baseline. This CDR3 reads CASSYGSQAIGYGYTF. CDR3 DNA: TGTGCCAGCAGTTACGGATCCCAGGCGATTGGCTATGGCTACACCTTC.